The 13 T cell receptor beta chains listed next were all sequenced from one sample in a study of patients and donors after allogeneic stem cell transplantation. TCRdb analysed the RT-PCR reads with MiXCR anew, one entry per CDR3 protein. The table includes about 160,000 distinct CDR3 sequences, about 24% detected once. What was sequenced was blood, either unsorted or a sorted T cell fraction (not recorded which). The receptors derive from a human donor who was either an allogeneic HSCT recipient or a stem cell or donor lymphocyte infusion donor (not recorded which). It is not recorded whose cells these are; they may come from a transplant donor.

The sample holds a few counts of this clonotype. This rearrangement joins TRBV24-1 to TRBJ2-4, with 10 bases fitting TRBD2. Germline CDR1 is KGHDR and CDR2 is SFDVKD. V dropped 3 bases and J dropped 6; count of bases not matched to a gene: 13. This CDR3 is built from 18 residues. The CDR3 protein is CATSDRLAGAPQGNIQYF. CDR3 sequence (DNA): TGTGCCACCAGTGATCGCCTAGCGGGAGCGCCCCAAGGAAACATTCAGTACTTC.

This rearrangement joins TRBV7-3 to TRBJ2-2; 8 bases line up with TRBD2. V gave up 5 bases and J gave up 9 bases; unmatched junction bases: 5. The CDR3 sequence is 13 residues long. Germline values: CDR1 SGHTA, CDR2 FQGTGA. CDR3 DNA: TGTGCCAGCAGCGTTAGCGGGACTAGGGAGCTGTTTTTT. It codes for CASSVSGTRELFF.

V usage is TRBV12-5 and J usage is TRBJ1-1; D gene ambiguous. Germline V CDR1 and CDR2: LGHNT, FRNRAP. Between the trimmed V and J ends, which lost 2 bases and 0 bases, there was a span of 10 bases. The CDR3 spans 15 residues. This CDR3 reads CASGLSRLMNTEAFF. In DNA form, the CDR3 reads TGTGCTAGTGGTTTGAGCAGGTTAATGAACACTGAAGCTTTCTTT.

This clonotype has only a few counts. The chain couples TRBV12-3 or TRBV12-4 to TRBJ1-2; D not resolved. The CDR3 contains 12 residues. The ends were cut back, 10 bases at V and 8 bases at J, with 17 bases in the middle. The CDR3 reads CATRITLEGYTF. In DNA, the CDR3 is TGTGCCACCCGGATAACCCTGGAAGGCTACACCTTC.

This clonotype occurred a few times. The rearrangement joins TRBV5-1 to TRBJ2-3, with D tentatively TRBD2 (6 bases). The germline V gene encodes CDR1 SGHRS and CDR2 YFSETQ. The CDR3 loop spans 15 amino acids. Trimming left V 0 bases short and J 2 bases short, with 10 bases between. Written as DNA, the CDR3 is TGCGCCAGCAGCTTGGGGACTACCCCCACAGATACGCAGTATTTT. It encodes CASSLGTTPTDTQYF.

The J gene is TRBJ2-1, the V gene TRBV20-1; the D gene is possibly TRBD2 (7 bases). V shed 1 base and J shed 8 bases, with 15 bases lying between them. The CDR3 is 14 residues long. Germline V gives CDR1 DFQATT, CDR2 SNEGSKA (reference sequence). CDR3 protein: CSARAGGARDEQFF. The CDR3 nucleotides are TGCAGTGCTAGAGCTGGGGGGGCGCGGGATGAGCAGTTCTTC.

The V gene is TRBV27, the J gene TRBJ2-7; D unresolved. This CDR3 contains 11 residues. The V and J ends lost 5 bases and 5 bases respectively, with 7 bases between them. CDR1 and CDR2 (germline): MNHEY, SMNVEV (reference sequence). Written as DNA, the CDR3 is TGTGCCAGCAGTCGTGGGAACGAGCAGTACTTC. This sequence encodes CASSRGNEQYF.

The rearrangement uses TRBV10-3 and TRBJ2-2; 11 positions match TRBD2. This CDR3 region has 14 residues. Germline V gives CDR1 ENHRY, CDR2 SYGVKD. After removal of 5 bases from V and 4 bases from J, the junction contained 0 bases not matched to a gene. The CDR3 DNA follows: TGTGCCATCAGTCTAGCGGGGGGCACCGGGGAGCTGTTTTTT. The encoded protein is CAISLAGGTGELFF.

V is TRBV6-5 and J is TRBJ2-5; D perhaps matches TRBD1 (6 bases). CDR3 length: 14 residues. Germline V gene data show CDR1 as MNHEY and CDR2 as SVGAGI. The V end was cut by 2 bases, the J end by 7 bases, with 14 bases between. The CDR3 here is CASSYAGQPGTQYF. As DNA, the CDR3 is TGTGCCAGCAGTTACGCCGGACAGCCAGGGACCCAGTACTTC.

J is TRBJ2-5 and V is TRBV6-6, with TRBD1 as a possible D gene (6 bases). The length of the CDR3 is 15 residues. Per germline, CDR1 MNHNY and CDR2 SVGAGI (reference sequence). V was pared by 6 bases and J by 2 bases, with 16 bases between. The CDR3 here is CASRLNRGIQETQYF. CDR3 nucleotides: TGTGCCAGCAGACTAAATAGGGGGATTCAAGAGACCCAGTACTTC.

The chain employs TRBV20-1 and TRBJ2-1; unclear D gene. Germline-derived CDR1 and CDR2 are DFQATT and SNEGSKA (reference sequence). There are 14 residues in the CDR3. Trimming removed 3 bases from V and 15 bases from J, with 24 bases in between. CDR3 sequence reads: CSARGPQAWALPFF. CDR3 bases: TGCAGTGCTAGGGGCCCCCAGGCCTGGGCCCTGCCGTTCTTC.

V gene TRBV20-1 combines with J gene TRBJ2-5, with TRBD2 as a possible D gene (6 bases). The CDR3 has 14 residues. The ends were cut back, 6 bases at V and 1 base at J, with 15 bases in the middle. Germline lookup yields CDR1 DFQATT and CDR2 SNEGSKA (reference sequence). CDR3 nucleotides: TGCAGTGCAACAAGGGGCGGGGTCCAAGAGACCCAGTACTTC. Its translation is CSATRGGVQETQYF.

The J gene is TRBJ1-2, the V gene TRBV5-1; D is possibly TRBD1 (6 bases). The V gene lost 1 base and the J gene lost 4 bases, with 20 bases spanning the gap. CDR1 is SGHRS and CDR2 is YFSETQ in the germline V gene. This CDR3 spans 17 amino acids. CDR3: CASSLRETAGTTYGYTF. The DNA of the CDR3 is TGCGCCAGCAGCTTGCGCGAAACGGCGGGGACAACCTATGGCTACACCTTC.